The next 7 T cell receptor beta chains were all read from a single sample in a study of blood T cell repertoires in COVID-19. Clones were read by immunoSEQ multiplex PCR, and TCRdb kept only the in-frame ones, dropping some. Of 65,000 to 85,000 clones in the sample, 80% to 90% were seen once. The sequencing input was peripheral blood. Receptors originate from a human donor in a cohort sampled during active COVID-19.

The rearrangement joins TRBV2 to TRBJ2-3; TRBD2 is a possible D gene (5 bases). The CDR3 totals 16 residues. V lost 4 bases and J 2 bases, leaving 16 bases between the germline ends. Germline V gene sequence: CDR1 SNHLY, CDR2 FYNNEI. The chain's CDR3 is CASSVGSGDLTDTQYF. The CDR3 region has the DNA TGTGCCAGCAGTGTAGGAAGCGGAGACCTCACAGATACGCAGTATTTT.

The J gene is TRBJ1-2, the V gene TRBV7-9; D uncertain. The CDR3 spans 14 residues. With 5 bases removed from V and 8 bases from J, the gap between germline ends came to 18 bases. The V gene's germline CDR1 is SEHNR and CDR2 FQNEAQ (reference sequence). CDR3 nucleotides: TGTGCCAGCAGCCCGCGAGGGTCCGGGTTCGGCTACACCTTC. The encoded protein is CASSPRGSGFGYTF.

The J gene is TRBJ1-6, the V gene TRBV28; possibly TRBD1 for D (5 bases). The V end lost 4 bases, the J end lost 0 bases, and 13 bases lay between the germline ends. Germline V gene sequence: CDR1 MDHEN, CDR2 SYDVKM. The CDR3 contains 17 residues. CDR3 DNA: TGTGCCAGCAGTTCGGCTGGGGGGGTCTCCTATAATTCACCCCTCCACTTT. It translates to CASSSAGGVSYNSPLHF.

This chain links TRBV7-6 with TRBJ1-4; 9 nucleotides align to TRBD1. The CDR3 is 15 residues long. CDR1 is SGHVS and CDR2 is FNYEAQ in the germline V gene. V dropped 1 base and J dropped 8; count of bases not matched to a gene: 5. CDR3 nucleotide sequence: TGTGCCAGCAGCTTAGGGGGGACAGGGTCGGAAAAACTGTTTTTT. Encoded protein: CASSLGGTGSEKLFF.

The chain employs TRBV5-1 and TRBJ2-2; D uncertain. The V and J ends lost 2 bases and 4 bases respectively, with 18 bases between them. Germline CDR1 and CDR2: SGHRS and YFSETQ. The CDR3 has 17 amino acids. The CDR3 loop reads CASSFGLGIRGTGELFF. CDR3 DNA: TGCGCCAGCAGCTTCGGTTTAGGCATACGCGGCACCGGGGAGCTGTTTTTT.

The gene calls are TRBV7-2 and TRBJ2-7; 7 bases map to TRBD2. The CDR3 sequence is 14 residues long. CDR1 and CDR2 (germline): SGHTA, FQGNSA. V lost 0 bases and J lost 9; bases outside the gene matches: 8. The DNA of the CDR3 is TGTGCCAGCAGCTTAGCGCCCGAGGGCGGGGGGCAGTACTTC. Amino acid sequence: CASSLAPEGGGQYF. Using reference TRBV7-2 and TRBJ2-7 for the parts outside the CDR3, the full variable domain is GAGVSQSPSNKVTEKGKDVELRCDPISGHTALYWYRQSLGQGLEFLIYFQGNSAPDKSGLPSDRFSAERTGGSVSTLTIQRTQQEDSAVYLCASSLAPEGGGQYFGPGTRLTVT.

This sequence joins TRBV4-1 and TRBJ2-5; 10 bases are a match to TRBD1. Trimming at V came to 4 bases and at J to 2 bases, leaving 7 bases not matched to a gene. The CDR3 is 16 residues long. Per the germline V gene, CDR1 is MGHRA and CDR2 is YSYEKL. CDR3 coding DNA: TGCGCCAGCAGCCCTCTGGGACAGGGGAGACAAGAGACCCAGTACTTC. Its protein is CASSPLGQGRQETQYF.